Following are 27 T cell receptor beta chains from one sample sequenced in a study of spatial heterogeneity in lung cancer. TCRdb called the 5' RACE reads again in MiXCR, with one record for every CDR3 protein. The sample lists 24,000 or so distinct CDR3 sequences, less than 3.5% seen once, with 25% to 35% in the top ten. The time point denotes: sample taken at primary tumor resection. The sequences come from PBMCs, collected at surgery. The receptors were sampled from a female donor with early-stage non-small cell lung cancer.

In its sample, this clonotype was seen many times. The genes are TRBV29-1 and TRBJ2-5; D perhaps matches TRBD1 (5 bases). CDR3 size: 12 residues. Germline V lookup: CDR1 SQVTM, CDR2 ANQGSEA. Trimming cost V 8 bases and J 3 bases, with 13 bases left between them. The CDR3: CSTNKGEETQYF. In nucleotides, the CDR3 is TGCAGCACAAATAAAGGGGAAGAGACCCAGTACTTC.

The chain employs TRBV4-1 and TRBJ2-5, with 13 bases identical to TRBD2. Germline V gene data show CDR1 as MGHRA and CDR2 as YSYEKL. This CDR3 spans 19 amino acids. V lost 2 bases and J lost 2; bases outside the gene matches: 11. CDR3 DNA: TGCGCCAGCAGCCAATTCGGACTAGCGGGAGTGGGGGTTCAAGAGACCCAGTACTTC. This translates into CASSQFGLAGVGVQETQYF.

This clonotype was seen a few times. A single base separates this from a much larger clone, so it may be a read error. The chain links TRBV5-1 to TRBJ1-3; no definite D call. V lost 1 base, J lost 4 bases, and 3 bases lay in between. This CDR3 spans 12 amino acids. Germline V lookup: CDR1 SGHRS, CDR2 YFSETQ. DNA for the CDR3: TGCGCCAGCAGCTTGTACGGAAACACCATATATTTT. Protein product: CASSLYGNTIYF.

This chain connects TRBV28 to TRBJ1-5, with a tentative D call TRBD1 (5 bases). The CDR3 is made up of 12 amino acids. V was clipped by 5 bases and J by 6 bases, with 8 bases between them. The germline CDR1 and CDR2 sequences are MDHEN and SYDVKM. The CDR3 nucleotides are TGTGCCAGCAGTGCCGGGGGTCAGCCCCAGCATTTT. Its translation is CASSAGGQPQHF.

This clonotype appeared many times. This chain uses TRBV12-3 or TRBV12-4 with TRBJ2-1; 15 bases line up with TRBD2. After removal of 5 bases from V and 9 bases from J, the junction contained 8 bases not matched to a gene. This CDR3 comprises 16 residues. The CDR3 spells CASSLRTSGREGEQFF. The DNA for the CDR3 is TGTGCCAGCAGTCTTAGGACTAGCGGGAGGGAAGGTGAGCAGTTCTTC.

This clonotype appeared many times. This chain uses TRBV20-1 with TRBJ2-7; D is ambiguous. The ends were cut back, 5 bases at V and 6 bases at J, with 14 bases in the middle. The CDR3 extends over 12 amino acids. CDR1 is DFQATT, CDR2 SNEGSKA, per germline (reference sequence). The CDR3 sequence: CSADLGDFEQYF. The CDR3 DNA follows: TGCAGTGCTGACCTCGGCGATTTCGAGCAGTACTTC.

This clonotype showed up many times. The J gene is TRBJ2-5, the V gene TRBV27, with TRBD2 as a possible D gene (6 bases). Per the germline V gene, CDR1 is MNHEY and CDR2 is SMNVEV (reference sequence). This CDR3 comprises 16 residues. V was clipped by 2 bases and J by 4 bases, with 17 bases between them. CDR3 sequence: CASSLMGGMSGETQYF. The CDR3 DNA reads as TGTGCCAGCAGTTTAATGGGAGGAATGTCCGGAGAGACCCAGTACTTC.

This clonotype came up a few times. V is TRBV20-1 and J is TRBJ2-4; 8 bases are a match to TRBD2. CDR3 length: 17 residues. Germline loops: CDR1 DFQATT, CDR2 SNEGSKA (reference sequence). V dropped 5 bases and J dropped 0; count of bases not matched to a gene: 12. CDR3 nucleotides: TGCAGTGCTTCTCGGGAGGGGCCAACGTTAGCCAAAAACATTCAGTACTTC. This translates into CSASREGPTLAKNIQYF.

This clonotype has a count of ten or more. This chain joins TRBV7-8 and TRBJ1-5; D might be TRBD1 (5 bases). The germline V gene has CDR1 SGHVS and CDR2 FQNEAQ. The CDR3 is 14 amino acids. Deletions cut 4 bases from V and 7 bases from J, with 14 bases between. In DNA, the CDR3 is TGTGCCAGCAGCTCAACCAGGGTAAGCCAGCCCCAGCATTTT. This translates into CASSSTRVSQPQHF. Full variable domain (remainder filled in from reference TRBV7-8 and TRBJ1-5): GAGVSQSPRYKVAKRGQDVALRCDPISGHVSLFWYQQALGQGPEFLTYFQNEAQLDKSGLPSDRFFAERPEGSVSTLKIQRTQQEDSAVYLCASSSTRVSQPQHFGDGTRLSIL.

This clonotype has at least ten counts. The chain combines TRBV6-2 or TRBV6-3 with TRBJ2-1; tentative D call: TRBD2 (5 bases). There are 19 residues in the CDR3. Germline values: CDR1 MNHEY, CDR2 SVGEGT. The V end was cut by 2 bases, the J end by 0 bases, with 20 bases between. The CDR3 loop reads CASSYDEWSGPSSYNEQFF. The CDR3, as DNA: TGTGCCAGCAGTTACGATGAGTGGAGCGGACCGAGCTCCTACAATGAGCAGTTCTTC.

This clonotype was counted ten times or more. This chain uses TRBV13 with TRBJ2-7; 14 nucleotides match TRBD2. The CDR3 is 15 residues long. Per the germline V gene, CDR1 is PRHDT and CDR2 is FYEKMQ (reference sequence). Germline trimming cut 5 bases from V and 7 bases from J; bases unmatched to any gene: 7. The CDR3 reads CASSVGLAGEGEQYF. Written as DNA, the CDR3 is TGTGCCAGCAGCGTGGGACTAGCGGGAGAGGGAGAGCAGTACTTC.

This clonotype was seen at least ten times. CDR3 sequence: CASSFRTSGTSTDTQYF. CDR3 in DNA: TGTGCCAGCAGTTTTCGGACTAGCGGGACCAGCACAGATACGCAGTATTTT. The chain employs TRBV28 and TRBJ2-3; 12 nucleotides align to TRBD2. V shed 3 bases and J 0 bases; nucleotides not matched to a gene: 4. This CDR3 spans 17 amino acids. Germline-derived CDR1 and CDR2 are MDHEN and SYDVKM.

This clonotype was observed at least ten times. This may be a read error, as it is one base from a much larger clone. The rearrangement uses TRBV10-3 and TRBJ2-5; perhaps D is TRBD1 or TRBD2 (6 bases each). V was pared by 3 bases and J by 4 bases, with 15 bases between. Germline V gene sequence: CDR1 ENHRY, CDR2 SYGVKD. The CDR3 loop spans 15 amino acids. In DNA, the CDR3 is TGTGCCATCAGTGACCCAGGGGAGGTGAGAGAGACCCAGTACTTC. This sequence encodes CAISDPGEVRETQYF.

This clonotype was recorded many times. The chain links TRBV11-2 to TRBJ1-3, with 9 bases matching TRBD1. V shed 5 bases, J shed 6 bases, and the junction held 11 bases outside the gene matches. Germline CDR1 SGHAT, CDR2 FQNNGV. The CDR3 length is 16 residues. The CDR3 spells CASSPGTGSVKNTIYF. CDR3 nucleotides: TGTGCCAGCAGCCCAGGGACAGGGAGTGTGAAAAACACCATATATTTT.

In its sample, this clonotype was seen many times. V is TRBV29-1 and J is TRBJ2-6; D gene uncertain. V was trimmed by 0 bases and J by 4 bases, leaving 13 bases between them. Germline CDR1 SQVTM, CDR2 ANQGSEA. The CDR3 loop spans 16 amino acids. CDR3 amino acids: CSVEDPHTSGANVLTF. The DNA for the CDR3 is TGCAGCGTTGAAGACCCTCACACTTCGGGGGCCAACGTCCTGACTTTC.

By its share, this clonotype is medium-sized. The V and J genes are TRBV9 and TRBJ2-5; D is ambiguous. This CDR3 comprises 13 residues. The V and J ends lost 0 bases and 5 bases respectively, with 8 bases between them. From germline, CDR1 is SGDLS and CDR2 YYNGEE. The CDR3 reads CASSVAVFETQYF. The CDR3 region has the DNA TGTGCCAGCAGCGTAGCAGTATTTGAGACCCAGTACTTC.

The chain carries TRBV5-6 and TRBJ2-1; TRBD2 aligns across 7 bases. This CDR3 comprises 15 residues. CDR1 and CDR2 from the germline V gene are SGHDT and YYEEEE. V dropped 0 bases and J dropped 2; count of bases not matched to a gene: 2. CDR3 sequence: CASSLGGRAYNEQFF. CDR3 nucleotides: TGTGCCAGCAGCTTGGGAGGGAGGGCCTACAATGAGCAGTTCTTC.

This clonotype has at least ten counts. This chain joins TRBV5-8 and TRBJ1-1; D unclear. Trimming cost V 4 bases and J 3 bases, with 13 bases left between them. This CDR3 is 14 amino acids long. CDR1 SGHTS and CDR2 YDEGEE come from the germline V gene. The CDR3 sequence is CASSLIRGYTEAFF. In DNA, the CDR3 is TGTGCCAGCAGCCTCATCCGGGGATACACTGAAGCTTTCTTT.

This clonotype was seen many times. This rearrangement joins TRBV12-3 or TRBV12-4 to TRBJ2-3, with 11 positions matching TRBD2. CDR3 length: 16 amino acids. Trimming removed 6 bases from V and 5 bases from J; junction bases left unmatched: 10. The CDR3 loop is CASSQIAGGPGDTQYF. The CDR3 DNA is TGTGCCAGCAGCCAGATAGCGGGAGGGCCTGGAGATACGCAGTATTTT.

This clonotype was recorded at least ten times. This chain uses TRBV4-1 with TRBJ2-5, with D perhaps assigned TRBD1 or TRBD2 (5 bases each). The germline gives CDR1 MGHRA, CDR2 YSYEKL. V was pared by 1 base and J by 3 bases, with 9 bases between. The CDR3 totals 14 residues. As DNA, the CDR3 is TGCGCCAGCAGCCAAGCAGGGAGAGAAGAGACCCAGTACTTC. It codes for CASSQAGREETQYF.

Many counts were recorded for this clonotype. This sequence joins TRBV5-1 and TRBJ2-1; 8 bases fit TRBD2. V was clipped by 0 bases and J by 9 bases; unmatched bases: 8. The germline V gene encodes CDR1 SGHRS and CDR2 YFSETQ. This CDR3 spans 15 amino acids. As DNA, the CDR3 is TGCGCCAGCAGCTTGGTTGCTAGCGGGTCAGGTGAGCAGTTCTTC. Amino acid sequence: CASSLVASGSGEQFF.

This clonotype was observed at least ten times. DNA of the CDR3: TGTGCCAGCAGCTGGGGCGGACGCCTCGGGGAGCAGTACTTC. Amino acids: CASSWGGRLGEQYF. The chain combines TRBV7-9 with TRBJ2-7; D perhaps matches TRBD1 (5 bases). Trimming cost V 4 bases and J 7 bases, with 17 bases left between them. The CDR3 runs 14 residues. Germline CDR1 reads SEHNR; CDR2 reads FQNEAQ (reference sequence).

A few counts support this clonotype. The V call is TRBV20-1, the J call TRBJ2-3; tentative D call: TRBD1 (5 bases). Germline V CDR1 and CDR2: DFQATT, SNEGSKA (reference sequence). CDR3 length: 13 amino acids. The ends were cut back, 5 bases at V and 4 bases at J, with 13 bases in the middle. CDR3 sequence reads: CSALRVPPDTQYF. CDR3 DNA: TGCAGTGCTCTCAGGGTTCCCCCAGATACGCAGTATTTT.

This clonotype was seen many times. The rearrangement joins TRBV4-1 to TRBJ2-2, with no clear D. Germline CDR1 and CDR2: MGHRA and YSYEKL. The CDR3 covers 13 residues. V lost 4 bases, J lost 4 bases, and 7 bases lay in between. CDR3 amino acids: CASSRISTGELFF. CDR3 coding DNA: TGCGCCAGCAGCCGAATCTCCACCGGGGAGCTGTTTTTT.

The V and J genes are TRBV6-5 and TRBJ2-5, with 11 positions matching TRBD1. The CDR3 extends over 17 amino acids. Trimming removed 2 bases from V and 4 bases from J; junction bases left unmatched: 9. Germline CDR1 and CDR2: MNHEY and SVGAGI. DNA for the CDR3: TGTGCCAGCAGTTACGTTACCGGGACAGGGGGTAGAGAGACCCAGTACTTC. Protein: CASSYVTGTGGRETQYF.

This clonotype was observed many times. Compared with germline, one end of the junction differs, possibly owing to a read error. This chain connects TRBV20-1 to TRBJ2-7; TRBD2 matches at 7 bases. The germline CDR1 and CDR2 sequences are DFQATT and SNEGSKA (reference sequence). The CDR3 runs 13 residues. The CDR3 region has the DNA TGCAGTGCCTGGGACTACGCCTCCCACGAGCAGTACTTC. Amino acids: CSAWDYASHEQYF.

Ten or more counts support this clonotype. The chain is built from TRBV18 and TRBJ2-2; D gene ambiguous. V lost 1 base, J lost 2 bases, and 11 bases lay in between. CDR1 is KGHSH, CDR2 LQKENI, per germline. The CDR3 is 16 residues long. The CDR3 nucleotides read TGTGCCAGCTCACCACAGTCGAGGACCAACACCGGGGAGCTGTTTTTT. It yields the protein CASSPQSRTNTGELFF.